This T cell receptor beta chain was documented in a study of vaccination and CD4 T cells after COVID-19. With the Oncomine TCR Beta short-read assay, DNA from cultured CD4+ T cells was sequenced. Each CDR3 protein is one row after TCRdb ran MiXCR on the PCR reads. The table lists approximately 11,000 distinct CDR3 sequences, roughly 82% of them singletons. On this clonotype itself: The antigen is undetermined.

Treatment specified: 10-day PBMC culture with coronavirus spike peptide pools or control peptides (ViraFEST assay). Sequencing was carried out using CD4+ T cells from blood, cultured in vitro. This receptor was identified in a human donor who had recovered from COVID-19.

The CDR3 DNA sequence: TGTGCCAGTGCCAATTATAGGACAGGGCCTTATGGCTACACCTTC. It is translated as CASANYRTGPYGYTF. The chain links TRBV19 to TRBJ1-2, with 8 nucleotides matching TRBD1. J gave up 5 bases and V 8 bases, and 13 bases lay outside the gene matches. The germline V gene encodes CDR1 LNHDA and CDR2 SQIVND (reference sequence). The CDR3 totals 15 residues.